Each of the 3 T cell receptor beta chains below was sequenced from the same sample in a study of T cell repertoires in cytomegalovirus infection. TCRdb independently ran MiXCR on the reads; one entry per CDR3 protein. Of tens of thousands of distinct CDR3 sequences in the sample, under 5% were seen once. Sequenced input: PBMCs. The receptors originated from a human donor in good health (CMV status not recorded). Some clones in this sample may be carry-over from other donors' samples.

This clonotype was detected many times. This chain joins TRBV7-2 and TRBJ1-2, with TRBD1 matching over 10 bases. Germline CDR1 reads SGHTA; CDR2 reads FQGNSA. With V trimmed by 5 bases and J by 1 base, 7 bases remained unmatched. The length of the CDR3 is 16 residues. CDR3 DNA sequence: TGTGCCAGCAGCCCTATGGGACAGGGGCTTAACTATGGCTACACCTTC. This encodes CASSPMGQGLNYGYTF.

This clonotype was found many times. The chain carries TRBV7-8 and TRBJ2-1; tentative D call: TRBD2 (5 bases). Germline V gene sequence: CDR1 SGHVS, CDR2 FQNEAQ. V was cut by 5 bases and J by 8 bases, with 13 bases left in between. This CDR3 region has 13 residues. The CDR3 spells CASSTELDDEQFF. The CDR3 coding sequence is TGTGCCAGCAGCACCGAACTAGATGATGAGCAGTTCTTC.

This clonotype was seen ten or more times. J is TRBJ1-1 and V is TRBV7-6; D call uncertain. Germline CDR1 SGHVS, CDR2 FNYEAQ. V was trimmed by 1 base and J by 1 base, leaving 7 bases between them. This CDR3 region has 14 residues. The CDR3 DNA reads as TGTGCCAGCAGCTTAGGGGCTGAGAACACTGAAGCTTTCTTT. It specifies CASSLGAENTEAFF.